This T cell receptor beta chain derives from a study of T cells in Graves' hyperthyroidism and ophthalmopathy. Study findings and constraints: Blood also showed most of the thyroid clonotypes that were expanded above 0.001.

This clonotype was detected a few times. Its antigen is unidentified. Ophthalmopathy patients had moderate-to-severe active disease, CAS ≥3, NOSPECS ≥4, and disease duration under 3 months. TCR beta CDR3 region amplification was performed from RNA transcripts. A first-round RT-PCR of the TCR CDR3 used the HTBI primer set. TCRdb re-called the multiplex PCR reads through MiXCR, storing one row per CDR3 protein. The sample consists of 410,000 or so distinct CDR3 sequences, roughly 15% of them appearing once. There are 14 residues in the CDR3. Trimming removed 5 bases at V and 1 base at J, with 11 bases between. In germline, CDR1 is SGHVS, CDR2 FQNEAQ.

The sequenced sample was blood. The rearrangement joins TRBV7-8 to TRBJ1-1; no clear D. This TCR was sampled from a young man with Graves' ophthalmopathy. The DNA of the CDR3 is TGTGCCAGCAGCCCCTGGGCGAAGAACACTGAAGCTTTCTTT. This codes for CASSPWAKNTEAFF.